Presented here are 30 T cell receptor beta chains from one specimen sequenced in a study of identical twins. TCRdb recomputed calls from the 5' RACE reads with MiXCR, one row per CDR3 protein. The sample has approximately 590,000 distinct CDR3 sequences, roughly 9.9% seen once. These same data were also listed under a study on yellow fever vaccine responses in identical twins.

Sequencing input: PBMCs. The receptors come from a woman under 30 in good health.

This clonotype has a count of ten or more. This sequence joins TRBV28 and TRBJ2-1, with a possible D match to TRBD2 (6 bases). Germline V gene lookup returns CDR1 MDHEN and CDR2 SYDVKM. This CDR3 contains 14 residues. V gave up 3 bases and J gave up 3 bases, with 9 bases separating them. The CDR3 region is CASSFRGNYNEQFF. The CDR3, as DNA: TGTGCCAGCAGTTTTCGGGGGAACTACAATGAGCAGTTCTTC. Filled out from reference TRBV28 and TRBJ2-1, the complete variable domain reads DVKVTQSSRYLVKRTGEKVFLECVQDMDHENMFWYRQDPGLGLRLIYFSYDVKMKEKGDIPEGYSVSREKKERFSLILESASTNQTSMYLCASSFRGNYNEQFFGPGTRLTVL.

At least ten counts were recorded for this clonotype. The chain recombines TRBV7-2 with TRBJ2-7, with a possible D match to TRBD1 (7 bases). The germline V gene has CDR1 SGHTA and CDR2 FQGNSA. The CDR3 length is 16 residues. Trimming took 4 bases from V and 2 from J, leaving 18 bases between them. CDR3 residues: CASSSAAGQLTYEQYF. CDR3 coding DNA: TGTGCCAGCAGCTCGGCCGCGGGACAGCTAACCTACGAGCAGTACTTC.

The genes are TRBV29-1 and TRBJ2-5; 7 nucleotides line up with TRBD2. The ends lost 7 bases at V and 2 bases at J; junction bases unmatched: 7. The V gene's germline CDR1 is SQVTM and CDR2 ANQGSEA. This CDR3 contains 13 residues. In nucleotides, the CDR3 is TGCAGCGGGGGGGGGACGGGACAAGAGACCCAGTACTTC. This translates into CSGGGTGQETQYF. Based on the CDR3 plus reference TRBV29-1 and TRBJ2-5, the full variable domain is SAVISQKPSRDICQRGTSLTIQCQVDSQVTMMFWYRQQPGQSLTLIATANQGSEATYESGFVIDKFPISRPNLTFSTLTVSNMSPEDSSIYLCSGGGTGQETQYFGPGTRLLVL.

The rearrangement uses TRBV28 and TRBJ1-6, with D possibly TRBD1 on 6 matching bases. The CDR3 runs 14 residues. Germline V gives CDR1 MDHEN, CDR2 SYDVKM. V was shortened by 3 bases and J by 9 bases, with 12 bases between the two germline ends. The CDR3 DNA sequence: TGTGCCAGCAGTTTTCACAGGGACACTTCACCCCTCCACTTT. As protein: CASSFHRDTSPLHF.

As regards this clonotype: As the CDR3 is not closed by the conserved phenylalanine or tryptophan, this likely results from a read error. This sequence joins TRBV6-5 and TRBJ2-3; 8 positions agree with TRBD2. Germline-derived CDR1 and CDR2 are MNHEY and SVGAGI. This CDR3 region has 15 residues. V trimming: 4 bases; J trimming: 5 bases; junction bases outside the gene matches: 8. This chain's CDR3 is CASSSRLARRDTQYS. In DNA form, the CDR3 reads TGTGCCAGCAGTTCCAGACTAGCGCGTAGAGATACGCAGTATTCT.

CDR3 DNA: TGTGCCAGCAGTGAAGAACTGGGAAAACTGTTTTTT. This codes for CASSEELGKLFF. This chain links TRBV6-1 with TRBJ1-4; D gene unclear. This CDR3 is built from 12 residues. V gave up 1 base and J gave up 10 bases, with 7 bases separating them. Germline V CDR1 and CDR2: MNHNS, SASEGT.

The rearrangement links TRBV20-1 to TRBJ2-3; TRBD2 might be the D (6 bases). The CDR3 runs to 15 residues. Germline CDR1 DFQATT, CDR2 SNEGSKA (reference sequence). CDR3: CSTRDRESSTDTQYF. The CDR3 region has the DNA TGCAGCACCAGGGATCGGGAGAGTAGCACAGATACGCAGTATTTT.

The chain links TRBV12-5 to TRBJ2-7; 7 positions agree with TRBD2. There are 14 residues in the CDR3. With 7 bases clipped from V and 4 bases from J, the junction kept 10 bases outside the gene matches. Germline lookup yields CDR1 LGHNT and CDR2 FRNRAP. CDR3 in DNA: TGTGCTAGTGCCCCCGGGGGGAGTGTGTACGAGCAGTACTTC. It encodes CASAPGGSVYEQYF.

This clonotype was detected a few times. This chain uses TRBV5-5 with TRBJ2-5; D is uncertain. The CDR3 runs to 13 residues. V shed 3 bases and J shed 5 bases, with 11 bases lying between them. Germline CDR1 is SGHKS and CDR2 is YYEKEE (reference sequence). The CDR3: CASSSDVAETQYF. The CDR3 nucleotides are TGTGCCAGCAGCTCAGACGTTGCGGAGACCCAGTACTTC.

This clonotype showed up just a few times. The chain has TRBV7-2 and TRBJ2-3, with 10 bases identical to TRBD2. Germline V gives CDR1 SGHTA, CDR2 FQGNSA. The CDR3 is 15 amino acids. V was clipped by 8 bases and J by 10 bases; unmatched bases: 15. The CDR3, as DNA: TGTGCCAGCGAGCTTAAGGCTAGCGGGAGTCGTGCGCAGTATTTT. Its protein product is CASELKASGSRAQYF.

The chain employs TRBV4-1 and TRBJ2-1; D call uncertain. V was pared by 1 base and J by 6 bases, with 10 bases between. The CDR3 runs 14 residues. Germline assignment: CDR1 MGHRA and CDR2 YSYEKL. Written as DNA, the CDR3 is TGCGCCAGCAGCCAAGTATTGGGGTTCAATGAGCAGTTCTTC. Its protein product is CASSQVLGFNEQFF.

V usage is TRBV20-1 and J usage is TRBJ2-2; 9 bases map to TRBD1. Germline values: CDR1 DFQATT, CDR2 SNEGSKA (reference sequence). There are 17 residues in the CDR3. Trimming cost V 0 bases and J 4 bases; bases outside gene matches: 9. The DNA for the CDR3 is TGCAGTGCTAGAGATCCCCTTACAGGGGGCAGCACCGGGGAGCTGTTTTTT. Protein: CSARDPLTGGSTGELFF.

This clonotype was found a few times. CDR3 protein: CASSSHRGRDYGYTF. The CDR3, as DNA: TGTGCCAGCAGCTCACACAGGGGGCGAGACTATGGCTACACCTTC. V is TRBV7-9 and J is TRBJ1-2; 9 bases match TRBD1. The V and J ends lost 4 bases and 3 bases, in that order; junction bases with no gene match: 6. Germline V lookup: CDR1 SEHNR, CDR2 FQNEAQ (reference sequence). The CDR3 is 15 residues long.

The J gene is TRBJ2-7, the V gene TRBV28, with D possibly TRBD2 on 6 matching bases. The ends were cut back, 5 bases at V and 9 bases at J, with 17 bases in the middle. The length of the CDR3 is 13 residues. Germline CDR1 and CDR2: MDHEN and SYDVKM. The CDR3 sequence: CASSGGGRAWQYF. CDR3 sequence (DNA): TGTGCCAGCAGTGGCGGAGGGAGAGCGTGGCAGTACTTC.

This chain links TRBV20-1 with TRBJ2-5; TRBD1 or TRBD2 may be the D gene (6 bases each). Germline V CDR1 and CDR2: DFQATT, SNEGSKA (reference sequence). Trimming removed 0 bases at V and 4 bases at J, with 9 bases between. The CDR3 has 13 residues. CDR3 loop: CSARDGGGETQYF. CDR3 DNA: TGCAGTGCTAGAGACGGGGGCGGAGAGACCCAGTACTTC.

The J gene is TRBJ2-2, the V gene TRBV6-1; D is perhaps TRBD1 (6 bases). This CDR3 has 14 amino acids. Between the trimmed V and J ends, which lost 4 bases and 4 bases, there was a span of 10 bases. The germline V gene has CDR1 MNHNS and CDR2 SASEGT. CDR3 region: CASSVTGFTGELFF. Here the CDR3 DNA reads TGTGCCAGCAGTGTCACAGGGTTCACCGGGGAGCTGTTTTTT.

The V gene is TRBV12-5, the J gene TRBJ2-1; 9 nucleotides line up with TRBD2. This CDR3 has 15 residues. J gave up 5 bases and V 2 bases, and 4 bases lay outside the gene matches. Germline lookup yields CDR1 LGHNT and CDR2 FRNRAP. The CDR3 protein is CASGLLASGNNEQFF. DNA for the CDR3: TGTGCTAGTGGTTTGTTGGCTAGCGGGAACAATGAGCAGTTCTTC. The variable domain in full, with the rest retrieved from reference TRBV12-5 and TRBJ2-1, is DARVTQTPRHKVTEMGQEVTMRCQPILGHNTVFWYRQTMMQGLELLAYFRNRAPLDDSGMPKDRFSAEMPDATLATLKIQPSEPRDSAVYFCASGLLASGNNEQFFGPGTRLTVL.

The rearrangement links TRBV20-1 to TRBJ1-3; TRBD1 might be the D (6 bases). V shed 6 bases and J shed 6 bases, with 21 bases lying between them. The CDR3 loop spans 15 amino acids. The germline V gene encodes CDR1 DFQATT and CDR2 SNEGSKA (reference sequence). This chain's CDR3 is CSASAAGESANTIYF. Written as DNA, the CDR3 is TGCAGTGCGAGCGCCGCAGGGGAGTCCGCAAACACCATATATTTT.

The chain couples TRBV7-2 to TRBJ2-1; D assignment may be TRBD1 or TRBD2 (5 bases each). Trimming left V 5 bases short and J 4 bases short, with 12 bases between. The CDR3 has 14 residues. The germline CDR1 and CDR2 sequences are SGHTA and FQGNSA. The CDR3 loop reads CASSPGPTYNEQFF. The CDR3 DNA is TGTGCCAGCAGCCCGGGACCGACGTACAATGAGCAGTTCTTC.

This clonotype was found a few times. The chain joins TRBV20-1 to TRBJ2-3; a possible D gene is TRBD2 (6 bases). V dropped 3 bases and J dropped 7 bases, with 20 bases sitting between them. From germline, CDR1 is DFQATT and CDR2 SNEGSKA (reference sequence). The CDR3 contains 15 residues. CDR3 region: CSARPRGTEPYTQYF. The DNA of the CDR3 is TGCAGTGCTAGGCCCCGCGGGACTGAGCCATATACGCAGTATTTT.

The chain links TRBV15 to TRBJ1-3; a weak D match, TRBD1 (5 bases). The V end lost 5 bases, the J end lost 0 bases, and 14 bases lay between the germline ends. The CDR3 consists of 16 residues. In germline, CDR1 is LNHNV, CDR2 YYDKDF (reference sequence). The CDR3 sequence is CATSPAGGGSGNTIYF. Here the CDR3 DNA reads TGTGCCACCAGCCCGGCCGGGGGGGGCTCTGGAAACACCATATATTTT.

The chain employs TRBV19 and TRBJ2-1; the D gene could be TRBD1 or TRBD2 (5 bases each). V dropped 4 bases and J dropped 3 bases, with 10 bases sitting between them. The CDR3 has 14 residues. CDR1 is LNHDA, CDR2 SQIVND, per germline (reference sequence). The CDR3 here is CASSKGTVYNEQFF. The CDR3 region has the DNA TGTGCCAGTAGTAAAGGGACGGTCTACAATGAGCAGTTCTTC.

This clonotype was seen a handful of times. The chain combines TRBV6-2 or TRBV6-3 with TRBJ2-1; D is unclear. Germline values: CDR1 MNHEY, CDR2 SVGEGT. The CDR3 length is 13 residues. V was shortened by 10 bases and J by 3 bases, with 13 bases between the two germline ends. CDR3 DNA sequence: TGTGCCACCCGCTGGAGTAACTACAATGAGCAGTTCTTC. Translation: CATRWSNYNEQFF.

This clonotype turned up a few times. The chain is built from TRBV7-2 and TRBJ2-1; 7 bases match TRBD2. The length of the CDR3 is 15 residues. Germline V gene data show CDR1 as SGHTA and CDR2 as FQGNSA. Trimming removed 8 bases from V and 0 bases from J; junction bases left unmatched: 7. CDR3 coding DNA: TGTGCCAGCTATGCGGGGGAGAGCTCCTACAATGAGCAGTTCTTC. This translates into CASYAGESSYNEQFF.

The rearrangement uses TRBV19 and TRBJ2-5, with D uncertain. V gave up 9 bases and J gave up 3 bases, with 11 bases separating them. CDR1 LNHDA and CDR2 SQIVND come from the germline V gene (reference sequence). The CDR3 loop spans 12 amino acids. For the CDR3, the DNA is TGTGCCAGCGGGTTACCCGAAGAGACCCAGTACTTC. Its translation is CASGLPEETQYF.

This clonotype occurred a few times. The genes are TRBV5-8 and TRBJ2-1; no definite D call. The germline V gene encodes CDR1 SGHTS and CDR2 YDEGEE. The CDR3 has 17 amino acids. Trimming took off 5 bases at V and 3 bases at J, with 21 bases between the two ends. For the CDR3, the DNA is TGTGCCAGCAGTCCGCTAAATTCTCAATCTTACTACAATGAGCAGTTCTTC. As protein: CASSPLNSQSYYNEQFF.

At least ten counts were recorded for this clonotype. This chain joins TRBV6-2 or TRBV6-3 and TRBJ2-6, with TRBD2 matching over 10 bases. The V gene's germline CDR1 is MNHEY and CDR2 SVGEGT. This CDR3 has 19 amino acids. Trimming removed 6 bases from V and 3 bases from J; junction bases left unmatched: 14. DNA for the CDR3: TGTGCCAGCAGCTGGAAGATCCTAGCGGGAGTTGGTGGGGCCAACGTCCTGACTTTC. Translation: CASSWKILAGVGGANVLTF.

This clonotype was seen more than once but under ten times. V is TRBV5-6 and J is TRBJ2-3, with TRBD2 identical over 10 bases. Germline V gene sequence: CDR1 SGHDT, CDR2 YYEEEE. The trim removed 4 bases at V and 3 bases at J, leaving 11 bases unmatched. This CDR3 spans 17 amino acids. CDR3 DNA: TGTGCCAGCAGCCTGTTGAGTAGCGGGAGGCAAACAGATACGCAGTATTTT. Its protein product is CASSLLSSGRQTDTQYF.

This clonotype has ten or more counts. The chain recombines TRBV3-1 with TRBJ2-7, with D perhaps TRBD2 (6 bases). The CDR3 is 17 amino acids. V shed 0 bases and J shed 6 bases, with 21 bases lying between them. Germline V lookup: CDR1 LGHDT, CDR2 YNNKEL (reference sequence). The CDR3 DNA is TGTGCCAGCAGCCAAGATAGAGTCCAGGGAGGACTGAGCGAGCAGTACTTC. It yields the protein CASSQDRVQGGLSEQYF.

This clonotype was recorded many times. The V and J genes are TRBV7-9 and TRBJ2-3; D possibly corresponds to TRBD2 (5 bases). This CDR3 region has 11 residues. In germline, CDR1 is SEHNR, CDR2 FQNEAQ (reference sequence). The CDR3 spells CGSGRTDTQYF. Here the CDR3 DNA reads TGTGGGAGCGGACGCACAGATACGCAGTATTTT.